A selection of T cell receptor beta chains follows, all from one sample in a study of breast tumors, draining lymph nodes, adjacent tissues. Each CDR3 protein gets one entry after TCRdb re-called the multiplex PCR reads with MiXCR. Among around 20,000 distinct CDR3 sequences listed, 25% to 40% were seen once. The sequencing sample was made of breast tumor tissue. The receptors stem from a female donor with breast cancer. Some clones in this sample may be carry-over from other donors' samples. Both conserved end residues are part of each CDR3. Each record gives: V gene, D gene, clone size, J gene, CDR3 protein, CDR3 DNA. A D gene is named only where the DNA matches it firmly. Clone size, where shown, is once, few, many, or a class for clones that have expanded.

>TRBV24-1|TRBD1|.|TRBJ2-7
CATAGTGHYEQYF
TGTGCCACAGCCGGGACAGGGCACTACGAGCAGTACTTC
>TRBV9|.|many|TRBJ2-1
CASTPPGTFNNEQFF
TGTGCCAGCACCCCCCCGGGGACTTTCAACAATGAGCAGTTCTTC
>TRBV13|TRBD2|.|TRBJ2-4
CASSLVGGASGELAKNIQYF
TGTGCCAGCAGCTTAGTAGGAGGCGCTAGCGGGGAGTTAGCCAAAAACATTCAGTACTTC
>TRBV14|.|many|TRBJ1-2
CASSQDRAYGYTF
TGTGCCAGCAGCCAAGACAGGGCCTATGGCTACACCTTC
>TRBV5-1|.|many|TRBJ2-7
CASSLTYEQYF
TGCGCCAGCAGCTTGACCTACGAGCAGTACTTC
>TRBV7-2|.|medium-sized|TRBJ1-6
CASSRRLHPLHF
TGTGCCAGCAGCCGCCGCCTCCACCCCCTCCACTTT
>TRBV19|.|many|TRBJ2-3
CASSIAGVGADTQYF
TGTGCCAGTAGTATAGCGGGAGTCGGGGCAGATACGCAGTATTTT
>TRBV7-9|.|many|TRBJ2-1
CASSFYSAVGEQFF
TGTGCCAGCAGCTTCTATAGCGCCGTAGGTGAGCAGTTCTTC
>TRBV11-2|TRBD1|many|TRBJ1-6
CASTLGTGSSPLHF
TGTGCCAGCACCCTTGGGACAGGATCCTCACCCCTCCACTTT
>TRBV25-1|.|many|TRBJ1-3
CASSESRTPSGNTIYF
TGTGCCAGCAGTGAATCAAGGACCCCCTCTGGAAACACCATATATTTT
>TRBV27|TRBD2|many|TRBJ2-1
CASSSSSGSLGEQFF
TGTGCCAGCAGTTCATCTAGCGGGAGTCTGGGTGAGCAGTTCTTC
>TRBV20-1|.|.|TRBJ1-1
CSANLRGGNTEAFF
TGCAGTGCCAACCTTCGGGGGGGGAACACTGAAGCTTTCTTT
>TRBV20-1|.|many|TRBJ1-2
CSARSPVGRRESYGYTF
TGCAGTGCTAGATCGCCAGTTGGGCGGCGCGAATCTTATGGCTACACCTTC
>TRBV27|.|many|TRBJ2-2
CASSPGTAMNTGELFF
TGTGCCAGCAGTCCCGGGACGGCCATGAACACCGGGGAGCTGTTTTTT
>TRBV19|TRBD1|many|TRBJ2-2
CASTLLPGDREDKGTGELFF
TGTGCCAGTACCCTACTCCCAGGGGACAGGGAGGACAAAGGCACCGGGGAGCTGTTTTTT
>TRBV20-1|.|medium-sized|TRBJ2-6
CSARSSGANVLTF
TGCAGTGCTCGGTCCTCTGGGGCCAACGTCCTGACTTTC
>TRBV6-2/TRBV6-3|.|many|TRBJ2-7
CASSLGQLGEQYF
TGTGCCAGCAGTCTCGGACAGCTCGGGGAGCAGTACTTC
>TRBV6-6|TRBD2|.|TRBJ2-2
CASRGGGDTGELFF
TGTGCCAGCAGGGGCGGGGGGGACACCGGGGAGCTGTTTTTT
>TRBV3-1|TRBD2|many|TRBJ2-7
CASSQEFLAGVYEQYF
TGTGCCAGCAGCCAAGAATTTCTAGCGGGAGTTTACGAGCAGTACTTC
>TRBV28|TRBD1|few|TRBJ1-4
CAWGQGEKLFF
TGTGCCTGGGGACAGGGCGAAAAACTGTTTTTT
>TRBV20-1|TRBD2|once|TRBJ2-7
CSAPGTSGTFYEQCF
TGCAGTGCTCCGGGGACCAGCGGGACCTTCTACGAGCAGTGCTTC
>TRBV7-2|.|many|TRBJ1-2
CASSFDGGGYGYTF
TGTGCCAGCAGCTTCGACGGTGGCGGGTATGGCTACACCTTC
>TRBV27|TRBD2|.|TRBJ2-3
CASSLTSGRRGTDTQYF
TGTGCCAGCAGTTTGACTAGCGGGAGAAGAGGCACAGATACGCAGTATTTT
>TRBV6-1|TRBD1|.|TRBJ2-3
CASSDPGGNTDTQYF
TGTGCCAGCAGTGACCCAGGGGGAAACACAGATACGCAGTATTTT
>TRBV5-1|TRBD1|medium-sized|TRBJ2-2
CASSRQGLETLEGERTGELFF
TGCGCCAGCAGCCGACAGGGGCTCGAGACCTTAGAGGGAGAAAGGACCGGGGAGCTGTTTTTT
>TRBV19|.|many|TRBJ1-5
CASEEGSRNQPQHF
TGTGCCAGCGAGGAGGGGTCCCGAAATCAGCCCCAGCATTTT
>TRBV5-1|.|.|TRBJ2-5
CASSLVLGGTQYF
TGCGCCAGCAGCTTGGTTCTGGGGGGGACCCAGTACTTC
>TRBV20-1|.|many|TRBJ2-7
CSAQDPVPYEQYF
TGCAGTGCTCAAGATCCGGTCCCCTACGAGCAGTACTTC
>TRBV20-1|TRBD2|.|TRBJ2-7
CSARDFRASGSYEQYF
TGCAGTGCTAGAGATTTTAGGGCTAGCGGGAGTTACGAGCAGTACTTC
>TRBV10-2|.|many|TRBJ2-7
CASSELQGYEQYF
TGCGCCAGCAGTGAGTTACAGGGCTACGAGCAGTACTTC
>TRBV2|TRBD2|many|TRBJ2-2
CASSGRAGVVDGELFF
TGTGCCAGCAGTGGTAGAGCGGGAGTCGTCGACGGGGAGCTGTTTTTT
>TRBV6-5|.|many|TRBJ2-2
CASRPSVGELFF
TGTGCCAGCAGGCCCTCGGTTGGGGAGCTGTTTTTT
>TRBV20-1|TRBD2|.|TRBJ2-1
CSAPEGTSGSNEQFF
TGCAGTGCCCCGGAGGGGACTAGCGGAAGCAATGAGCAGTTCTTC
>TRBV20-1|.|many|TRBJ2-5
CSARDWREGVQETQYF
TGCAGTGCTAGAGATTGGAGGGAAGGGGTCCAAGAGACCCAGTACTTC
>TRBV13|TRBD1|many|TRBJ2-1
CASRDGGQSSYNEQFF
TGTGCCAGCAGGGATGGGGGACAGAGCTCCTACAATGAGCAGTTCTTC
>TRBV9|.|few|TRBJ1-1
CASSVGFMNTEAFF
TGTGCCAGCAGCGTAGGGTTTATGAACACTGAAGCTTTCTTT
>TRBV6-2/TRBV6-3|.|.|TRBJ1-5
CASSYGVEEGNQPQHF
TGTGCCAGCAGTTATGGAGTGGAGGAGGGCAATCAGCCCCAGCATTTT
>TRBV7-2|TRBD2|many|TRBJ2-3
CASSSRAGGRTDTQYF
TGTGCCAGCAGCTCCCGAGCGGGAGGGAGGACAGATACGCAGTATTTT
>TRBV9|TRBD1|many|TRBJ2-1
CASSGGTGFNHEQFF
TGTGCCAGCAGCGGAGGGACAGGTTTTAACCATGAGCAGTTCTTC
>TRBV24-1|TRBD2|medium-sized|TRBJ2-1
CATSDFSRSGRSEQFF
TGTGCCACCAGTGATTTCTCTCGAAGCGGGAGGAGTGAGCAGTTCTTC
>TRBV9|.|many|TRBJ1-3
CASSPPGTGNTIYF
TGTGCCAGCAGCCCTCCGGGAACTGGAAACACCATATATTTT
>TRBV3-1|TRBD2|many|TRBJ2-3
CASSQGIAGGTDTQYF
TGTGCCAGCAGCCAAGGAATAGCGGGGGGCACAGATACGCAGTATTTT
>TRBV7-2|.|medium-sized|TRBJ2-3
CASKVGRGTDTQYF
TGTGCCAGCAAAGTAGGGCGGGGCACAGATACGCAGTATTTT
>TRBV18|.|many|TRBJ2-2
CASTTGTGTGELFF
TGTGCCAGCACTACAGGAACCGGCACCGGGGAGCTGTTTTTT
>TRBV20-1|TRBD2|many|TRBJ2-3
CSDLPSGSSTDTQYF
TGCAGTGATCTCCCTAGCGGATCTAGCACAGATACGCAGTATTTT
>TRBV6-2/TRBV6-3|TRBD2|many|TRBJ2-7
CASSGLADPTYEQYF
TGTGCCAGCAGCGGACTAGCGGACCCCACCTACGAGCAGTACTTC
>TRBV5-1|TRBD1|.|TRBJ1-5
CASRGGTGGRQPQHF
TGCGCCAGCAGGGGAGGGACAGGGGGCCGTCAGCCCCAGCATTTT
>TRBV20-1|TRBD1|many|TRBJ1-5
CSAAGQGGTMAQHF
TGCAGTGCCGCGGGACAGGGAGGAACTATGGCCCAGCATTTT
>TRBV6-6|.|.|TRBJ2-5
CASSPTRETQYF
TGTGCCAGCAGCCCTACTAGGGAGACCCAGTACTTC
>TRBV9|.|.|TRBJ2-1
CASSARDTAYNEQSF
TGTGCCAGCAGTGCTCGGGACACGGCCTACAATGAGCAGTCCTTC
>TRBV20-1|.|once|TRBJ2-7
CSARDLGEQYF
TGCAGTGCTAGAGACCTCGGGGAGCAGTACTTC